Presented here are 21 T cell receptor beta chains from one specimen sequenced in a study of response to subunit inactivated influenza vaccine. Each CDR3 protein gets one entry after TCRdb re-called the RT-PCR reads with MiXCR. The profile shows about 300,000 distinct CDR3 sequences, 22% of them singletons. The specimen comprised PBMCs from blood, sampled less than 22 months after vaccination. These receptors originate from a man between 50 and 70 years old who received an inactivated influenza vaccine.

V gene TRBV11-2 combines with J gene TRBJ2-7; a possible D gene is TRBD2 (5 bases). V lost 3 bases and J lost 0, with 21 bases in between. Germline lookup yields CDR1 SGHAT and CDR2 FQNNGV. The CDR3 has 18 residues. The CDR3 spells CASSFRPNGRGRSYEQYF. The CDR3 DNA sequence: TGTGCCAGCAGCTTCCGACCCAACGGCCGCGGGCGCTCCTACGAGCAGTACTTC.

The chain links TRBV18 to TRBJ1-5; D uncertain. Trimming left V 4 bases short and J 6 bases short, with 10 bases between. CDR3 length: 13 amino acids. Germline CDR1 and CDR2: KGHSH and LQKENI. Written as DNA, the CDR3 is TGTGCCAGCTCACAGGGCTACGGTCAGCCCCAGCATTTT. Translation gives CASSQGYGQPQHF.

The J gene is TRBJ1-5, the V gene TRBV2; 7 bases align to TRBD1. This CDR3 contains 15 residues. With 6 bases clipped from V and 2 bases from J, the junction kept 7 bases outside the gene matches. Germline V gene lookup returns CDR1 SNHLY and CDR2 FYNNEI. In DNA, the CDR3 is TGTGCCAGCAGGCAGGGGGGATCTCGCAATCAGCCCCAGCATTTT. It encodes CASRQGGSRNQPQHF.

CDR3 sequence: CASSQDLTARNEKLFF. The CDR3 nucleotides read TGTGCCAGCAGCCAAGATCTTACGGCAAGAAATGAAAAACTGTTTTTT. This chain links TRBV4-2 with TRBJ1-4, with D unclear. Trimming removed 0 bases at V and 5 bases at J, with 13 bases between. The CDR3 is 16 amino acids. Germline CDR1 and CDR2: LGHNA and YNFKEQ.

This clonotype has a handful of counts. V gene TRBV18 combines with J gene TRBJ2-1, with D perhaps TRBD1 (5 bases). The CDR3 length is 16 residues. Between the trimmed V and J ends, which lost 0 bases and 0 bases, there was a span of 9 bases. Germline-derived CDR1 and CDR2 are KGHSH and LQKENI. This chain's CDR3 is CASSPPEQASYNEQFF. The CDR3 coding sequence is TGTGCCAGCTCACCACCCGAACAGGCCTCCTACAATGAGCAGTTCTTC. The whole variable domain, remainder taken from reference TRBV18 and TRBJ2-1, is NAGVMQNPRHLVRRRGQEARLRCSPMKGHSHVYWYRQLPEEGLKFMVYLQKENIIDESGMPKERFSAEFPKEGPSILRIQQVVRGDSAAYFCASSPPEQASYNEQFFGPGTRLTVL.

The chain recombines TRBV6-2 or TRBV6-3 with TRBJ1-3, with TRBD1 matching over 7 bases. Germline V gene lookup returns CDR1 MNHEY and CDR2 SVGEGT. Trimming removed 5 bases from V and 2 bases from J; junction bases left unmatched: 6. This CDR3 has 15 amino acids. CDR3 DNA: TGTGCCAGCAGTCGAGCTGGGACAGCTGGAAACACCATATATTTT. Its translation is CASSRAGTAGNTIYF.

This clonotype has only a few counts. CDR3 nucleotides: TGCGCCAGCAGCCACATACTAGCGGGAGAACCTCCCTACGAGCAGTACTTC. Residues: CASSHILAGEPPYEQYF. The chain is built from TRBV5-1 and TRBJ2-7; TRBD2 matches 11 bases. The CDR3 has 17 residues. Germline lookup yields CDR1 SGHRS and CDR2 YFSETQ. With 4 bases clipped from V and 2 bases from J, the junction kept 11 bases outside the gene matches.

The V call is TRBV12-3 or TRBV12-4, the J call TRBJ2-7, with D possibly matching TRBD2 (5 bases). CDR3 length: 12 residues. Trimming removed 6 bases at V and 6 bases at J, with 12 bases between. The CDR3 nucleotides are TGTGCCAGCAGCCCCGTACGGGGCGAGCAGTACTTC. Its protein is CASSPVRGEQYF.

The CDR3 region has the DNA TGCGCCAGCGAGGTTGGGACAGGCTACAATGAGCAGTTCTTC. Protein sequence: CASEVGTGYNEQFF. The chain uses TRBV5-1 and TRBJ2-1; 8 positions match TRBD1. The J segment lost 3 bases and the V segment lost 7 bases, leaving 6 bases of the junction unmatched. From germline, CDR1 is SGHRS and CDR2 YFSETQ. The CDR3 runs to 14 residues.

V usage is TRBV10-3 and J usage is TRBJ1-4; perhaps TRBD1 as D (5 bases). Per the germline V gene, CDR1 is ENHRY and CDR2 is SYGVKD. This CDR3 is 13 amino acids long. V was trimmed by 5 bases and J by 8 bases, leaving 12 bases between them. CDR3 residues: CAISSQGGEKLFF. In nucleotides, the CDR3 is TGTGCCATCAGTAGTCAGGGTGGCGAAAAACTGTTTTTT.

This sequence joins TRBV6-2 or TRBV6-3 and TRBJ2-1; D is unclear. Looked up from germline, CDR1 is MNHEY and CDR2 is SVGEGT. The CDR3 totals 14 residues. Between the trimmed V and J ends, which lost 7 bases and 7 bases, there was a span of 17 bases. In DNA form, the CDR3 reads TGTGCCAGCAAGGTCATGAGGCTGGTGAATGAGCAGTTCTTC. Amino acids: CASKVMRLVNEQFF.

This clonotype was counted only a few times. V and J are TRBV11-2 and TRBJ1-2, with D unresolved. Between the trimmed V and J ends, which lost 3 bases and 2 bases, there was a span of 13 bases. The CDR3 loop spans 15 amino acids. Looked up from germline, CDR1 is SGHAT and CDR2 is FQNNGV. CDR3 in amino acids: CASSLNYPANYGYTF. CDR3 bases: TGTGCCAGCAGCTTGAATTATCCAGCCAACTATGGCTACACCTTC. Combining the CDR3 with reference TRBV11-2 and TRBJ1-2 gives the whole variable domain EAGVAQSPRYKIIEKRQSVAFWCNPISGHATLYWYQQILGQGPKLLIQFQNNGVVDDSQLPKDRFSAERLKGVDSTLKIQPAKLEDSAVYLCASSLNYPANYGYTFGSGTRLTVV.

The J gene is TRBJ1-1, the V gene TRBV7-9, with 9 bases fitting TRBD1. CDR1 is SEHNR, CDR2 FQNEAQ, per germline (reference sequence). The CDR3 covers 15 residues. V gave up 5 bases and J gave up 3 bases; unmatched junction bases: 7. CDR3 in DNA: TGTGCCAGCAGCCCACGGGACAGGGCGTACACTGAAGCTTTCTTT. The encoded protein is CASSPRDRAYTEAFF.

In this sample, this clonotype turned up a few times. The chain couples TRBV12-3 or TRBV12-4 to TRBJ1-1; tentatively, D is TRBD1 (6 bases). V was cut by 7 bases and J by 2 bases, with 17 bases left in between. The CDR3 has 15 residues. CDR3 sequence: CASTLRQGLNTEAFF. The CDR3 DNA reads TGTGCCAGCACCCTACGCCAGGGGCTAAACACTGAAGCTTTCTTT.

This chain joins TRBV29-1 and TRBJ2-3; TRBD1 might be the D (5 bases). V lost 6 bases and J 3 bases, leaving 16 bases between the germline ends. Germline values: CDR1 SQVTM, CDR2 ANQGSEA. The CDR3 consists of 14 residues. In DNA form, the CDR3 reads TGCAGCGTGAACTTGGGCAGGGTAACAGATACGCAGTATTTT. Its protein is CSVNLGRVTDTQYF.

The J gene is TRBJ1-4, the V gene TRBV15; D call uncertain. CDR1 is LNHNV and CDR2 is YYDKDF in the germline V gene (reference sequence). This CDR3 has 12 amino acids. Trimming took off 4 bases at V and 4 bases at J, with 4 bases between the two ends. The CDR3: CATSNDNEKLFF. The CDR3 region has the DNA TGTGCCACCAGCAACGATAATGAAAAACTGTTTTTT.

Only a few counts were recorded for this clonotype. The gene calls are TRBV20-1 and TRBJ2-4; D uncertain. This CDR3 spans 14 amino acids. Trimming took 5 bases from V and 0 from J, leaving 11 bases between them. Germline CDR1 DFQATT, CDR2 SNEGSKA (reference sequence). The CDR3 region is CSAPPPLAKNIQYF. The CDR3 DNA follows: TGCAGTGCTCCCCCCCCTCTAGCCAAAAACATTCAGTACTTC.

This clonotype was seen repeatedly, ten times or more. The chain is built from TRBV15 and TRBJ1-1, with no clear D. The CDR3 extends over 13 amino acids. In germline, CDR1 is LNHNV, CDR2 YYDKDF (reference sequence). V was pared by 5 bases and J by 3 bases, with 10 bases between. The CDR3 loop reads CATSAQSDTEAFF. CDR3 nucleotides: TGTGCCACCAGCGCACAGAGTGACACTGAAGCTTTCTTT.

The chain is built from TRBV6-2 or TRBV6-3 and TRBJ1-2, with D possibly being TRBD1 (6 bases). Between the trimmed V and J ends, which lost 4 bases and 7 bases, there was a span of 10 bases. The CDR3 is 12 residues long. The germline V gene encodes CDR1 MNHEY and CDR2 SVGEGT. For the CDR3, the DNA is TGTGCCAGCAGTTCGGGGGCCGTTGGCTACACCTTC. It codes for CASSSGAVGYTF.

This clonotype was counted a few times. This sequence joins TRBV29-1 and TRBJ1-2, with D maybe TRBD1 (5 bases). V was pared by 4 bases and J by 4 bases, with 10 bases between. The CDR3 is 12 amino acids. CDR1 is SQVTM, CDR2 ANQGSEA, per germline. The CDR3 region has the DNA TGCAGCGTTGCACAGGCGCTCTATGGCTACACCTTC. Residues: CSVAQALYGYTF. Full variable domain (rest looked up from reference TRBV29-1 and TRBJ1-2): SAVISQKPSRDICQRGTSLTIQCQVDSQVTMMFWYRQQPGQSLTLIATANQGSEATYESGFVIDKFPISRPNLTFSTLTVSNMSPEDSSIYLCSVAQALYGYTFGSGTRLTVV.

The gene calls are TRBV5-4 and TRBJ1-1; TRBD1 matches at 7 bases. V gave up 4 bases and J gave up 4 bases; unmatched junction bases: 7. The CDR3 spans 14 residues. Germline CDR1 reads SGHNT; CDR2 reads YYREEE (reference sequence). The CDR3 sequence: CASSTGAKSTEAFF. CDR3 coding DNA: TGTGCCAGCAGCACAGGGGCTAAGAGCACTGAAGCTTTCTTT.